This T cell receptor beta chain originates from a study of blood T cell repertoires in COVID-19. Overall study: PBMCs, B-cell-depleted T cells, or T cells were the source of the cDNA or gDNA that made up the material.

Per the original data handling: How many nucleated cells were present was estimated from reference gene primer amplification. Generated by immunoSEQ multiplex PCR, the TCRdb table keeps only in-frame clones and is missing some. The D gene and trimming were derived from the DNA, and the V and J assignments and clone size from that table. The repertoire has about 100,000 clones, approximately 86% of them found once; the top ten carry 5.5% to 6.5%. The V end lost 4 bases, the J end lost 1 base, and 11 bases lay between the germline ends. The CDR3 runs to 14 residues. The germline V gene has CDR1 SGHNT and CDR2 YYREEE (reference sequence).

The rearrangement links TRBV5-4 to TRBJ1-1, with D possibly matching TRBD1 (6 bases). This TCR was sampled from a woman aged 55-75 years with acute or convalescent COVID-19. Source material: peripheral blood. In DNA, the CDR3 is TGTGCCAGCAGCCCCGGGACAAAGAACACTGAAGCTTTCTTT. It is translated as CASSPGTKNTEAFF. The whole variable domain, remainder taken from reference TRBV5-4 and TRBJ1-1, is ETGVTQSPTHLIKTRGQQVTLRCSSQSGHNTVSWYQQALGQGPQFIFQYYREEENGRGNFPPRFSGLQFPNYSSELNVNALELDDSALYLCASSPGTKNTEAFFGQGTRLTVV.